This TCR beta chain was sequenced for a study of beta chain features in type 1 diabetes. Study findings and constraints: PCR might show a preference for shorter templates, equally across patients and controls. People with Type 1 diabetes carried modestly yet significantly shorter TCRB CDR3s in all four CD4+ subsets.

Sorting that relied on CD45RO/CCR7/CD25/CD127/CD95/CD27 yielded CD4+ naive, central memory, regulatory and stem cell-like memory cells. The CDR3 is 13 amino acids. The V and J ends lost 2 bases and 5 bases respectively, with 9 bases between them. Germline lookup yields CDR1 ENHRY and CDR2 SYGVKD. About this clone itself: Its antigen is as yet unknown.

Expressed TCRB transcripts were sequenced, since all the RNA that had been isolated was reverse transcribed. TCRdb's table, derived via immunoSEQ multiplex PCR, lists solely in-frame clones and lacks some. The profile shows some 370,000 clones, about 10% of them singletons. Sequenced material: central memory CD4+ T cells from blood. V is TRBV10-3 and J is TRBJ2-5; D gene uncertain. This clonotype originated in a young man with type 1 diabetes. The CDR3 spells CAISEPEAETQYF. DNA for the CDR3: TGTGCCATCAGTGAGCCCGAGGCGGAGACCCAGTACTTC.